The sequence of this T cell receptor (beta chain) was determined in a study of immune heterogeneity within non-small cell lung tumors. Study-wide background: Classification of the tumors gave a few squamous cell carcinomas, 10 non-squamous carcinomas and 1 not otherwise specified.

Multiplex PCR amplified TCR beta CDR3 with 32 V and 13 J primers. MiXCR, applied by TCRdb to the multiplex PCR reads, yields one record per CDR3 protein. This table has some 30,000 distinct CDR3 sequences, 25% to 30% appearing once. Bulk tumor gDNA, roughly 600 ng per sample, served as the TCR template. Several widely spaced biopsies per primary tumor were taken during surgery. Curative operations were performed on patients who had untreated, newly diagnosed non-small cell lung cancer. Donors were newly diagnosed non-small cell lung cancer patients having surgery with curative intent. Only a few counts were recorded for this clonotype. Its target is not known. Germline trimming cut 0 bases from V and 6 bases from J; bases unmatched to any gene: 5. CDR3 length: 15 amino acids. Germline assignment: CDR1 GTSNPN and CDR2 SVGIG (reference sequence). The study, taken as a whole, reports: A moderate but significant correlation was found, linking local T-cell clonality with local tumor mutational burden (R about 0.31). Identical dominant CDR3 beta clonotypes were found repeatedly across the tumor sites of a single patient, and these appeared alongside high-frequency clones that were unique to particular tumor locations.

V gene TRBV30 combines with J gene TRBJ2-1; 10 nucleotides agree with TRBD2. The clonotype originates from a man in his forties with non-small cell lung cancer. The source material was lung tumor tissue. CDR3 loop: CAWSVLSGRFNEQFF. CDR3 coding DNA: TGTGCCTGGAGTGTACTTAGCGGGAGGTTCAATGAGCAGTTCTTC. Based on the CDR3 plus reference TRBV30 and TRBJ2-1, the full variable domain is SQTIHQWPATLVQPVGSPLSLECTVEGTSNPNLYWYRQAAGRGLQLLFYSVGIGQISSEVPQNLSASRPQDRQFILSSKKLLLSDSGFYLCAWSVLSGRFNEQFFGPGTRLTVL.